A single sample gave rise to the 3 T cell receptor beta chains below, sequenced in a study of blood T cell repertoires in COVID-19 (dated by TCRdb to 2018 to 2021). Library creation used the immunoSEQ multiplex PCR assay. Here the immuneACCESS table is served through TCRdb, limited to in-frame sequences with V and J called. Missing clones are a known gap in these copies; in checked studies unresolved V genes cover under half, and the rest lacks a known reason. For this sample the table gives under 250,000 clones, of which around 81% were detected only once. The top ten hold approximately 4.8% of the sample. Sequences were obtained from peripheral blood. Source of these receptors: a man between 50 and 59 years old with active or convalescent COVID-19.

J is TRBJ1-6 and V is TRBV7-2, with D hard to call. V was cut by 1 base and J by 7 bases, with 5 bases left in between. This CDR3 contains 13 residues. Germline-derived CDR1 and CDR2 are SGHTA and FQGNSA. The CDR3, as DNA: TGTGCCAGCAGCTTAGACCGGAATTCACCCCTCCACTTT. Translated: CASSLDRNSPLHF. Using reference TRBV7-2 and TRBJ1-6 for the parts outside the CDR3, the full variable domain is GAGVSQSPSNKVTEKGKDVELRCDPISGHTALYWYRQSLGQGLEFLIYFQGNSAPDKSGLPSDRFSAERTGGSVSTLTIQRTQQEDSAVYLCASSLDRNSPLHFGNGTRLTVT.

This clone was observed a single time. The chain couples TRBV19 to TRBJ1-6; TRBD1 agrees at 8 bases. There are 14 residues in the CDR3. The V gene's germline CDR1 is LNHDA and CDR2 SQIVND (reference sequence). With 5 bases clipped from V and 10 bases from J, the junction kept 7 bases outside the gene matches. CDR3 nucleotide sequence: TGTGCCAGTAGTCAGACAGGGGAAGGATCACCCCTCCACTTT. This codes for CASSQTGEGSPLHF. Full variable domain (outside the CDR3, taken from reference TRBV19 and TRBJ1-6): DGGITQSPKYLFRKEGQNVTLSCEQNLNHDAMYWYRQDPGQGLRLIYYSQIVNDFQKGDIAEGYSVSREKKESFPLTVTSAQKNPTAFYLCASSQTGEGSPLHFGNGTRLTVT.

The chain employs TRBV14 and TRBJ1-2; 9 bases are shared with TRBD1. After removal of 2 bases from V and 7 bases from J, the junction contained 14 bases not matched to a gene. Germline V gene data show CDR1 as SGHDN and CDR2 as FVKESK. The CDR3 extends over 17 amino acids. This chain's CDR3 is CASSQKGSRDRVFGYTF. Here the CDR3 DNA reads TGTGCCAGCAGCCAAAAGGGGAGCCGGGACAGGGTCTTTGGCTACACCTTC.